This T cell receptor (beta chain) was obtained from a study of shared clonotypes between healthy human individuals. Caucasian adults residing in Nashville, Tennessee made up all the donors. The germline V gene encodes CDR1 SNHLY and CDR2 FYNNEI. There are 13 residues in the CDR3. Trimming took 8 bases from V and 2 from J; bases not matched to a gene: 6. Tens of thousands of T cell genomes (roughly 300 ng DNA) went into each PBMC replicate. Original processing methods: In the immunoSEQ data, sequences were junction-only and lacked quality scores, so filtering differed. Sequencing was performed with immunoSEQ multiplex PCR; in TCRdb, only in-frame clones are kept and a portion is missing. The DNA gave D and trimming, while V, J and clone size come from that table. The data hold some 480,000 clones, with less than 80% observed a single time.

V gene TRBV2 combines with J gene TRBJ2-7; TRBD2 aligns across 7 bases. The sequenced sample was PBMCs. The receptor was isolated from a woman aged 40 to 50 in good health. Some clones in this sample may be carry-over from other donors' samples. CDR3 nucleotide sequence: TGTGCCAGCGGAGGGAGGGTCCCCTACGAGCAGTACTTC. It codes for CASGGRVPYEQYF. The whole variable domain, remainder taken from reference TRBV2 and TRBJ2-7, is EPEVTQTPSHQVTQMGQEVILRCVPISNHLYFYWYRQILGQKVEFLVSFYNNEISEKSEIFDDQFSVERPDGSNFTLKIRSTKLEDSAMYFCASGGRVPYEQYFGPGTRLTVT.